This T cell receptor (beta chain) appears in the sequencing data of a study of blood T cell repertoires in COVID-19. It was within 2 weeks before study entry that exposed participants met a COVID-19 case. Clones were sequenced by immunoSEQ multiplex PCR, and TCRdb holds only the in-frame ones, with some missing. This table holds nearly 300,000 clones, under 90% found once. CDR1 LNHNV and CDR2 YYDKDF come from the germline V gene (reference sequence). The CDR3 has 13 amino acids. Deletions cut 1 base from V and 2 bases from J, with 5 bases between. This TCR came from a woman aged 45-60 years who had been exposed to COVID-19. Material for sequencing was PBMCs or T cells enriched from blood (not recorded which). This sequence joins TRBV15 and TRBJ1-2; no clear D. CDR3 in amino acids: CATSRAGNYGYTF. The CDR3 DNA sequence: TGTGCCACCAGCAGAGCGGGAAACTATGGCTACACCTTC.